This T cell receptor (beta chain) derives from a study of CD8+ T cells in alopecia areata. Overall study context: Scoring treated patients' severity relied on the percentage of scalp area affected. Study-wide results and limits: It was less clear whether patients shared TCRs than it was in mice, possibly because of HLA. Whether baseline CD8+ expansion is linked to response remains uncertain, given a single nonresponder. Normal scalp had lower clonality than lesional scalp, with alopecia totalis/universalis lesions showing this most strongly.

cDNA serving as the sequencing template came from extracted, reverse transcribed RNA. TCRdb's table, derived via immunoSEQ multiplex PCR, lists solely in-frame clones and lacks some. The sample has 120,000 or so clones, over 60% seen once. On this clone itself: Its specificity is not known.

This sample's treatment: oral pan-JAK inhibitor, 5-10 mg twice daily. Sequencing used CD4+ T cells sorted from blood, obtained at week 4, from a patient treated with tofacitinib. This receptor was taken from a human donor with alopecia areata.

CDR3: CASSATGVSTNTGELFF. The CDR3 coding sequence is TGTGCCAGCAGCGCGACAGGCGTCTCGACGAACACCGGGGAGCTGTTTTTT. The rearrangement uses TRBV2 and TRBJ2-2; maybe TRBD1 (6 bases). This CDR3 has 17 residues. V dropped 6 bases and J dropped 0 bases, with 17 bases sitting between them. Germline lookup yields CDR1 SNHLY and CDR2 FYNNEI.